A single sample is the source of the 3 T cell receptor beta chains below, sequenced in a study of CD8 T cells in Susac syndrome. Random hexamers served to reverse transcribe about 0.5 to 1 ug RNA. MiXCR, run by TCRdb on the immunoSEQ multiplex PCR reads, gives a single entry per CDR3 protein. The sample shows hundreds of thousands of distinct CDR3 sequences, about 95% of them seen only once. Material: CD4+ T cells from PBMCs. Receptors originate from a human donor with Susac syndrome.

CDR3 region: CASSREMNTEAFF. The CDR3 region has the DNA TGTGCCAGCAGCCGGGAAATGAACACTGAAGCTTTCTTT. The V and J genes are TRBV7-9 and TRBJ1-1; no firm D call. The CDR3 runs to 13 residues. CDR1 SEHNR and CDR2 FQNEAQ come from the germline V gene (reference sequence). V lost 5 bases, J lost 0 bases, and 7 bases lay in between.

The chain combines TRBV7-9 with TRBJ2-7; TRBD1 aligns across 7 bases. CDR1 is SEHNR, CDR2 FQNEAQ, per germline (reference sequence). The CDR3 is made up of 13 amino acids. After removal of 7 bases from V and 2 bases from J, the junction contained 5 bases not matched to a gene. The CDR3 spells CASIQGSPYEQYF. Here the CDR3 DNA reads TGTGCCAGCATACAGGGGTCACCCTACGAGCAGTACTTC.

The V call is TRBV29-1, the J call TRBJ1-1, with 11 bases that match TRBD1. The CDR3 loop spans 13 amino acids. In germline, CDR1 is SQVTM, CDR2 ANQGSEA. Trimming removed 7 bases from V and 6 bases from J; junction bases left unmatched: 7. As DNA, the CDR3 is TGCAGCGGAGGGACAGGGGGTCGGGCTGAAGCTTTCTTT. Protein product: CSGGTGGRAEAFF. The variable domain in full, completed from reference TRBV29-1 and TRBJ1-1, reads SAVISQKPSRDICQRGTSLTIQCQVDSQVTMMFWYRQQPGQSLTLIATANQGSEATYESGFVIDKFPISRPNLTFSTLTVSNMSPEDSSIYLCSGGTGGRAEAFFGQGTRLTVV.